This T cell receptor beta chain was captured in a study of blood T cell repertoires in COVID-19. Enrolled through a virtual design, the participants were between about 18 and 100 years of age and came from around 25 US areas. Grouping used clinical history reported by participants in a survey and questionnaire. The assay was immunoSEQ multiplex PCR, and TCRdb's table has in-frame clones only and misses some. The sample comprises some 300,000 clones, 90% of which are singletons, and approximately 4% rests with the top ten. With V trimmed by 3 bases and J by 7 bases, 7 bases remained unmatched. The length of the CDR3 is 15 residues. CDR1 KGHSH and CDR2 LQKENI come from the germline V gene.

Sequenced sample: PBMCs or T cells enriched from blood (not recorded which). This chain connects TRBV18 to TRBJ2-1, with 9 bases lining up with TRBD2. This sequence was found in a woman between 18 and 29 years old with acute COVID-19. CDR3 DNA: TGTGCCAGCTCACCTGCGGCTAGCGGGACTAATGAGCAGTTCTTC. Its protein is CASSPAASGTNEQFF. The variable domain in full, completed from reference TRBV18 and TRBJ2-1, reads NAGVMQNPRHLVRRRGQEARLRCSPMKGHSHVYWYRQLPEEGLKFMVYLQKENIIDESGMPKERFSAEFPKEGPSILRIQQVVRGDSAAYFCASSPAASGTNEQFFGPGTRLTVL.